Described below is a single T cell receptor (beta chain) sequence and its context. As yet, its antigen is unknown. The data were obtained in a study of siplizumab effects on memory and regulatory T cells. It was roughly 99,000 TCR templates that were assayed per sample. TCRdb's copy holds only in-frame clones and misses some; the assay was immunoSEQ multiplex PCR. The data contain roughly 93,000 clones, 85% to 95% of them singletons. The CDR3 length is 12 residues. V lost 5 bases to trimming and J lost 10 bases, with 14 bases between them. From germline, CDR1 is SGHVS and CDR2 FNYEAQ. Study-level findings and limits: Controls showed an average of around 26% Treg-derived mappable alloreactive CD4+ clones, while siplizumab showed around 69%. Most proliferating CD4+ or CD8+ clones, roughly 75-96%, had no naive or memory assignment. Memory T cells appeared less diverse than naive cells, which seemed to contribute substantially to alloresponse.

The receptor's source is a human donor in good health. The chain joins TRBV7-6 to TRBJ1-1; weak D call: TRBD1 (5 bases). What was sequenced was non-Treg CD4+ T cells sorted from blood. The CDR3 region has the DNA TGTGCCAGCAGCCACCACCGGGGGGGAGCTTTCTTT. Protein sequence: CASSHHRGGAFF.